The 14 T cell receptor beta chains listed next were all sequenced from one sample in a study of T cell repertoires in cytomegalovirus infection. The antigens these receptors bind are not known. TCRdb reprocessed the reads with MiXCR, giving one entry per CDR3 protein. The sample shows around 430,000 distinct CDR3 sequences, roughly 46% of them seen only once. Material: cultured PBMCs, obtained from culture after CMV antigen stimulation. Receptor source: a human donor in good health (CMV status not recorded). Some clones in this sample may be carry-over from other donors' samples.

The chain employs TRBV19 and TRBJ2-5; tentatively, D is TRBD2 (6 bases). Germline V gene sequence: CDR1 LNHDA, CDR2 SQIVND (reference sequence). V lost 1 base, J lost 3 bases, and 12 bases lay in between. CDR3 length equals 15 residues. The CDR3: CASSIGRDGKETQYF. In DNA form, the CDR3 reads TGTGCCAGTAGTATAGGGCGGGACGGGAAAGAGACCCAGTACTTC.

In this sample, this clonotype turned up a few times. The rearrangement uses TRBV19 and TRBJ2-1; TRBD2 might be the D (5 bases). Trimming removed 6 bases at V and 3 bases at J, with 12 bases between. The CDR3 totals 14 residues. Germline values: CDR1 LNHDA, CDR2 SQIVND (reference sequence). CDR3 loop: CASRSGRVYNEQFF. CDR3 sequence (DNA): TGTGCCAGTAGATCGGGAAGGGTCTACAATGAGCAGTTCTTC.

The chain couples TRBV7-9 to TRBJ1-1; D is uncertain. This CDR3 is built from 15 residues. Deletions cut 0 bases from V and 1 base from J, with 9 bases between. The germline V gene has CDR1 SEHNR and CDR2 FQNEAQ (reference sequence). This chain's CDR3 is CASSLALWTNTEAFF. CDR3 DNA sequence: TGTGCCAGCAGCTTAGCTTTATGGACGAACACTGAAGCTTTCTTT.

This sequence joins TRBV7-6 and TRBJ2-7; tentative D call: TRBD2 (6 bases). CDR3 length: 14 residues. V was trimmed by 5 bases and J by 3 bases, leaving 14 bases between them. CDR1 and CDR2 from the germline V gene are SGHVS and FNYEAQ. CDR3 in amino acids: CASSPLGGFYEQYF. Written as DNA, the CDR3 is TGTGCCAGCAGCCCGTTGGGGGGTTTCTACGAGCAGTACTTC. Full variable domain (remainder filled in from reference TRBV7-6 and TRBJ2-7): GAGVSQSPRYKVTKRGQDVALRCDPISGHVSLYWYRQALGQGPEFLTYFNYEAQQDKSGLPNDRFSAERPEGSISTLTIQRTEQRDSAMYRCASSPLGGFYEQYFGPGTRLTVT.

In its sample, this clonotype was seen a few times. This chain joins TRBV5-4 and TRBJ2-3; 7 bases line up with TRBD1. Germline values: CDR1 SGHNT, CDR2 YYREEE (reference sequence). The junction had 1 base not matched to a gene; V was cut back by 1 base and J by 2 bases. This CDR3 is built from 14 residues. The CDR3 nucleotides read TGTGCCAGCAGCTTGAGGGGGCTCACAGATACGCAGTATTTT. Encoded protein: CASSLRGLTDTQYF.

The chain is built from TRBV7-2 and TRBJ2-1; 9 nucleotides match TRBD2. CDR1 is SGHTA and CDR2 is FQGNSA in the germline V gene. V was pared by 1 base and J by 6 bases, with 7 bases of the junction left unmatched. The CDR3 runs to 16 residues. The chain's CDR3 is CASSLGPAGGGNEQFF. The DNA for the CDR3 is TGTGCCAGCAGCTTAGGTCCAGCGGGAGGAGGCAATGAGCAGTTCTTC.

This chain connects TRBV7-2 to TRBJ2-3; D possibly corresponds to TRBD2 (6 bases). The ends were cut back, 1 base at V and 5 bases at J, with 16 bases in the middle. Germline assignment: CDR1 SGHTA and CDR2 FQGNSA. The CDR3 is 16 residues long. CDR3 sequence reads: CASSLDRARGLDTQYF. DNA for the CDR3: TGTGCCAGCAGCTTAGATAGGGCGCGGGGTCTAGATACGCAGTATTTT.

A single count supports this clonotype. The CDR3 nucleotides are TGTGCCAGCAGCTTAGATAGCGGGGATACGCAGTATTTT. It specifies CASSLDSGDTQYF. The chain employs TRBV7-8 and TRBJ2-3; 7 positions match TRBD2. CDR1 and CDR2 from the germline V gene are SGHVS and FQNEAQ. There are 13 residues in the CDR3. J lost 6 bases, V lost 1 base, and 1 base had no gene match.

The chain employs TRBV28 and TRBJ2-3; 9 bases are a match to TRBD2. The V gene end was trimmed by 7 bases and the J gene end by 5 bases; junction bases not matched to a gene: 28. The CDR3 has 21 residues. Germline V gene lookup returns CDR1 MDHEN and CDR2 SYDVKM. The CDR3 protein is CASTPPPGSAMRGGRQDTQYF. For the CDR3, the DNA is TGTGCCAGCACCCCTCCGCCAGGGTCGGCGATGCGGGGGGGCCGTCAAGATACGCAGTATTTT. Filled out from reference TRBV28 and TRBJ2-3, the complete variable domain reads DVKVTQSSRYLVKRTGEKVFLECVQDMDHENMFWYRQDPGLGLRLIYFSYDVKMKEKGDIPEGYSVSREKKERFSLILESASTNQTSMYLCASTPPPGSAMRGGRQDTQYFGPGTRLTVL.

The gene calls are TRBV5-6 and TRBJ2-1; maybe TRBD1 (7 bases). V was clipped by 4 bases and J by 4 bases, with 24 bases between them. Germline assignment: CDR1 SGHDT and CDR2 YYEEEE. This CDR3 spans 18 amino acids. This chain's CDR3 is CASSVRGEGWRGYNEQFF. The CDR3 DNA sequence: TGTGCCAGCAGCGTCAGGGGGGAAGGTTGGAGGGGTTACAATGAGCAGTTCTTC.

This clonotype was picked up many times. CDR3 loop: CASRDRGTTFGTQYF. The CDR3 nucleotides are TGTGCCAGCAGAGATAGGGGGACTACCTTCGGAACGCAGTATTTT. The rearrangement links TRBV7-2 to TRBJ2-3, with a possible D match to TRBD2 (7 bases). This CDR3 region has 15 residues. In germline, CDR1 is SGHTA, CDR2 FQGNSA. Trimming pared 6 bases from V and 9 bases from J, leaving 22 bases between.

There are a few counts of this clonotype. This chain's CDR3 is CASSPLFGRAYNEQFF. As DNA, the CDR3 is TGTGCCAGCAGCCCTTTGTTTGGGAGGGCCTACAATGAGCAGTTCTTC. This chain joins TRBV11-2 and TRBJ2-1; 7 bases align to TRBD2. Germline CDR1 SGHAT, CDR2 FQNNGV. Trimming removed 5 bases from V and 2 bases from J; junction bases left unmatched: 9. The CDR3 consists of 16 residues.

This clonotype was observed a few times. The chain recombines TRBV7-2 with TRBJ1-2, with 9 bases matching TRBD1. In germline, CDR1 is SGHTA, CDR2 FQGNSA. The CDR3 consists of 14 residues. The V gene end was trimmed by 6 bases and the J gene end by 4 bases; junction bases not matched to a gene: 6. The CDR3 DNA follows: TGTGCCAGCAGTTTGGACAGGGGTGGCTATGGCTACACCTTC. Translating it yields CASSLDRGGYGYTF.

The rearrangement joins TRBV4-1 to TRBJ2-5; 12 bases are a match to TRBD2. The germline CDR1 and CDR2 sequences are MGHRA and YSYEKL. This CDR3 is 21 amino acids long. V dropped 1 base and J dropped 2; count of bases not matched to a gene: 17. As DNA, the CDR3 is TGCGCCAGCAGCCAAGTTCGGGTTCCTAGAGGGACTAGCGGGTTACAAGAGACCCAGTACTTC. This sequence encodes CASSQVRVPRGTSGLQETQYF.